Listed below are T cell receptor beta chains from one sample, sequenced in a study of cytomegalovirus exposure and HLA in healthy donors. TCRdb's copy holds only in-frame clones and misses some; the assay was immunoSEQ multiplex PCR. The table includes tens of thousands of clones, around 60% detected once. Sequenced sample: PBMCs. Source of these receptors: a male donor in good health and CMV-seropositive. The CDR3 runs from the conserved cysteine through the conserved F or W. D genes are given only for firm matches. Clone size is stated in some rows and not others, as once, few, many or a class when expanded.

J | D | V | size | CDR3 | DNA
TRBJ2-5 | - | TRBV6-5 | - | CASKMRETQYF | TGTGCCAGCAAAATGCGGGAGACCCAGTACTTC
TRBJ1-1 | - | TRBV7-2 | - | CASSSGHLTEAFF | TGTGCCAGCAGCTCTGGACACCTCACTGAAGCTTTCTTT
TRBJ1-1 | - | TRBV2 | - | CASIGAFGTATAMNTEAFF | TGTGCCAGCATAGGGGCCTTCGGAACTGCGACAGCCATGAACACTGAAGCTTTCTTT
TRBJ2-7 | - | TRBV5-4 | - | CASSPDRSPGEQYF | TGTGCCAGCAGCCCGGATCGGAGCCCGGGAGAGCAGTACTTC
TRBJ2-7 | - | TRBV5-1 | - | CASSLVSEQYF | TGCGCCAGCAGCTTGGTTAGCGAGCAGTACTTC
TRBJ1-1 | - | TRBV30 | - | CAAHRRVATEAFF | TGTGCCGCCCACCGGAGGGTGGCCACTGAAGCTTTCTTT
TRBJ2-1 | - | TRBV7-8 | few | CASSLRDTYNEQFF | TGTGCCAGCAGCTTGCGTGACACCTACAATGAGCAGTTCTTC
TRBJ2-7 | - | TRBV6-5 | - | CASTRGLGLYEQYF | TGTGCATCGACGAGAGGCCTTGGCCTTTACGAGCAGTACTTC
TRBJ2-7 | - | TRBV29-1 | few | CSVTRQGGTYEQYF | TGCAGCGTTACTAGACAGGGAGGCACCTACGAGCAGTACTTC
TRBJ2-7 | TRBD2 | TRBV7-8 | - | CASSYRSGGFTYEQYF | TGTGCCAGCAGCTATCGTAGCGGGGGATTCACGTACGAGCAGTACTTC
TRBJ2-4 | TRBD2 | TRBV29-1 | - | CSVDAGENIQYF | TGCAGCGTTGACGCGGGGGAAAACATTCAGTACTTC
TRBJ1-5 | - | TRBV30 | - | CAWSVSGLEQPQHF | TGTGCCTGGAGTGTATCAGGGTTAGAGCAGCCCCAGCATTTT
TRBJ2-7 | - | TRBV5-8 | - | CASSIFYEQYF | TGTGCCAGCAGCATATTCTACGAGCAGTACTTC
TRBJ2-2 | - | TRBV18 | - | CASSPGGQPLYTGELFF | TGTGCCAGCTCACCAGGGGGCCAGCCACTTTACACCGGGGAGCTGTTTTTT
TRBJ2-2 | - | TRBV7-8 | - | CASSPQGLYTGELFF | TGTGCCAGCAGCCCCCAGGGTCTTTACACCGGGGAGCTGTTTTTT
TRBJ2-7 | TRBD2 | TRBV6-5 | - | CASSPASGGALEQYF | TGTGCCAGCAGCCCGGCTAGCGGGGGGGCGTTGGAGCAGTACTTC
TRBJ1-1 | - | TRBV11-3 | few | CASSQEGNTEAFF | TGTGCCAGCAGCCAGGAGGGGAACACTGAAGCTTTCTTT
TRBJ1-6 | TRBD1 | TRBV18 | - | CASSPLDRGFNSPLHF | TGTGCCAGCTCACCCTTGGACAGGGGTTTCAATTCACCCCTCCACTTT
TRBJ1-1 | TRBD1 | TRBV5-1 | - | CASRFSGGQTEAFF | TGCGCCAGCAGATTTTCAGGGGGGCAAACTGAAGCTTTCTTT
TRBJ1-6 | TRBD1 | TRBV6-1 | - | CASMRTGVSPLHF | TGTGCCAGCATGAGGACAGGGGTTTCACCCCTCCACTTT
TRBJ1-1 | - | TRBV30 | - | CARNREGNTEAFF | TGTGCTCGGAACCGCGAGGGGAACACTGAAGCTTTCTTT
TRBJ2-1 | TRBD2 | TRBV7-3 | - | CASSPGLGKYNEQFF | TGTGCCAGCAGCCCCGGACTAGGTAAATACAATGAGCAGTTCTTC
TRBJ1-1 | - | TRBV13 | - | CASSFQGVNTEAFF | TGTGCCAGCAGCTTCCAGGGTGTGAACACTGAAGCTTTCTTT
TRBJ2-2 | TRBD1 | TRBV15 | - | CATSSTGGTGELFF | TGTGCCACCAGCAGTACAGGGGGCACCGGGGAGCTGTTTTTT
TRBJ2-7 | - | TRBV2 | - | CATLQGTYEQYF | TGTGCCACCTTACAGGGTACCTACGAGCAGTACTTC
TRBJ1-1 | - | TRBV7-8 | - | CASSLARFGGSSEAFF | TGTGCCAGCAGCTTAGCGCGCTTCGGGGGATCCTCTGAAGCTTTCTTT
TRBJ1-4 | - | TRBV21-1 | - | CASNQGQGNEKLFF | TGTGCCAGCAACCAGGGACAGGGAAATGAAAAACTGTTTTTT
TRBJ1-5 | - | TRBV30 | - | CAWSVRGPSNQPQHF | TGTGCCTGGAGTGTACGTGGCCCTAGCAATCAGCCCCAGCATTTT
TRBJ2-2 | TRBD2 | TRBV5-1 | - | CASSLGAGLAGVTGELFF | TGCGCCAGCAGCTTAGGTGCGGGACTAGCGGGAGTGACCGGGGAGCTGTTTTTT
TRBJ1-1 | - | TRBV6-1 | few | CASSESLSTEAFF | TGTGCCAGCAGTGAAAGCCTGAGCACTGAAGCTTTCTTT
TRBJ2-1 | - | TRBV4-3 | few | CASSQEWAGWGRSYNEQFF | TGCGCCAGCAGCCAAGAATGGGCGGGCTGGGGAAGGTCCTACAATGAGCAGTTCTTC
TRBJ2-5 | - | TRBV6-5 | - | CASSSGETQYF | TGTGCCAGCAGTTCAGGGGAGACCCAGTACTTC
TRBJ2-7 | - | TRBV9 | - | CASSPTGMSYEQYF | TGTGCCAGCAGCCCGACAGGTATGTCCTACGAGCAGTACTTC
TRBJ1-3 | TRBD1 | TRBV30 | - | CAWSADRASGNTIYF | TGTGCCTGGAGTGCGGACAGGGCCTCTGGAAACACCATATATTTT
TRBJ1-5 | TRBD1 | TRBV30 | - | CAWSVAGGFNQPQHF | TGTGCCTGGAGTGTGGCAGGGGGGTTCAATCAGCCCCAGCATTTT
TRBJ2-5 | TRBD2 | TRBV6-1 | - | CASSALGGEETQYF | TGTGCCAGCAGTGCCCTTGGGGGGGAAGAGACCCAGTACTTC
TRBJ1-4 | - | TRBV28 | - | CASGGFSNEKLFF | TGTGCCAGTGGGGGGTTCTCTAATGAAAAACTGTTTTTT
TRBJ1-1 | - | TRBV13 | - | CASSLVGGTEAFF | TGTGCCAGCAGCTTAGTGGGGGGCACTGAAGCTTTCTTT
TRBJ2-5 | TRBD2 | TRBV7-6 | few | CASSSGLAGGRQETQYF | TGTGCCAGCAGCTCCGGACTAGCGGGGGGGCGGCAAGAGACCCAGTACTTC
TRBJ2-7 | - | TRBV30 | once | CAWSGGQPYEQYF | TGTGCCTGGAGCGGCGGGCAGCCCTACGAGCAGTACTTC
TRBJ1-3 | TRBD1 | TRBV18 | - | CASSGRDSSGNTIYF | TGTGCCAGCTCAGGCCGGGACAGCTCTGGAAACACCATATATTTT
TRBJ2-5 | TRBD2 | TRBV4-2 | - | CASSQEGLAGVEETQYF | TGTGCCAGCAGCCAAGAAGGACTAGCGGGGGTAGAAGAGACCCAGTACTTC
TRBJ1-1 | - | TRBV7-9 | few | CASSLNWETEAFF | TGTGCCAGCAGCTTAAATTGGGAGACCGAAGCTTTCTTT
TRBJ2-5 | TRBD1 | TRBV19 | few | CASIGTGVETQYF | TGTGCCAGTATCGGGACAGGGGTGGAGACCCAGTACTTC
TRBJ2-5 | TRBD1 | TRBV7-3 | - | CASSDRPFQETQYF | TGTGCCAGCTCGGACAGGCCGTTCCAAGAGACCCAGTACTTC
TRBJ2-7 | TRBD2 | TRBV11-1 | - | CASSLVVGLAEQYF | TGTGCCAGCAGCTTGGTCGTTGGACTAGCCGAGCAGTACTTC
TRBJ2-5 | TRBD2 | TRBV7-9 | - | CASSLLATQETQYF | TGTGCCAGCAGCCTACTAGCGACCCAAGAGACCCAGTACTTC
TRBJ2-7 | TRBD2 | TRBV2 | - | CATSSGTYEQYF | TGTGCCACCTCTAGCGGTACCTACGAGCAGTACTTC
TRBJ2-7 | - | TRBV7-2 | few | CASSLAAAKQYF | TGTGCCAGCAGCTTAGCAGCCGCCAAGCAGTACTTC
TRBJ1-5 | TRBD1 | TRBV2 | - | CASSEIRTGTSQPQHF | TGTGCCAGCAGTGAAATCCGGACAGGGACTTCTCAGCCCCAGCATTTT
TRBJ1-4 | TRBD1 | TRBV4-3 | few | CASSPKGDRMSNEKLFF | TGCGCCAGCAGCCCAAAGGGGGACAGGATGTCGAATGAAAAACTGTTTTTT
TRBJ1-1 | - | TRBV29-1 | - | CSAHRVGNTEAFF | TGCAGCGCGCACAGGGTTGGGAACACTGAAGCTTTCTTT